The present T cell receptor beta chain was sequenced within a study of CD8 T cells in ankylosing spondylitis. Germline assignment: CDR1 DFQATT and CDR2 SNEGSKA (reference sequence). Trimming took 6 bases from V and 5 from J; bases not matched to a gene: 12. There are 16 residues in the CDR3. The study, taken as a whole, reports: In peripheral blood, disease-linked CD8+ clones occurred at relatively low frequencies. Some of the motif variants had earlier been found in reactive arthritis patients' fluid and blood. Ankylosing spondylitis blood appeared to be characterized by a TCR beta motif of eight highly homologous variants.

Using its own MiXCR run on the 5' RACE reads, TCRdb lists one record per CDR3 protein. Of under 450,000 distinct CDR3 sequences in the sample, 20% to 25% were seen once. As for this clonotype: Its antigen remains unknown.

The origin of this receptor is a male donor with ankylosing spondylitis or in good health (not recorded which). Sequenced sample: blood, either unsorted or a sorted T cell fraction (not recorded which). The V and J genes are TRBV20-1 and TRBJ2-5, with 13 bases matching TRBD2. CDR3 DNA: TGCAGTGCCACTGACGCCTGGACTAGCGGGGGCGAGACCCAGTACTTC. As protein: CSATDAWTSGGETQYF.